These 8 T cell receptor beta chains originate from one sample sequenced in a study of CD8+ T cells in alopecia areata. Extracted from the samples, RNA was reverse transcribed into cDNA to serve as the sequencing template. Clones were read by immunoSEQ multiplex PCR, and TCRdb kept only the in-frame ones, dropping some. The table records approximately 150,000 clones, about 67% of them present only once. The starting material was CD8+ T cells sorted from blood, obtained at week 0. The source is a human donor with alopecia areata.

V gene TRBV27 combines with J gene TRBJ2-1, with D perhaps matching TRBD2 (6 bases). Germline V lookup: CDR1 MNHEY, CDR2 SMNVEV (reference sequence). This CDR3 region has 14 residues. V dropped 10 bases and J dropped 5 bases, with 18 bases sitting between them. CDR3 in amino acids: CATALGGPNNEQFF. CDR3 DNA: TGTGCCACCGCACTTGGAGGGCCTAACAATGAGCAGTTCTTC.

V is TRBV19 and J is TRBJ2-7, with a weak D call TRBD2 (6 bases). V gave up 2 bases and J gave up 3 bases, with 23 bases separating them. This CDR3 region has 18 residues. CDR1 and CDR2 from the germline V gene are LNHDA and SQIVND (reference sequence). The CDR3 DNA reads as TGTGCCAGTAGTATAAGTCCCGGGAGTTATATCGACCACTACGAGCAGTACTTC. Its translation is CASSISPGSYIDHYEQYF. The entire variable domain, with the rest obtained from reference TRBV19 and TRBJ2-7, is as follows: DGGITQSPKYLFRKEGQNVTLSCEQNLNHDAMYWYRQDPGQGLRLIYYSQIVNDFQKGDIAEGYSVSREKKESFPLTVTSAQKNPTAFYLCASSISPGSYIDHYEQYFGPGTRLTVT.

This sequence joins TRBV9 and TRBJ2-2; D is unresolved. This CDR3 comprises 12 residues. Germline lookup yields CDR1 SGDLS and CDR2 YYNGEE. V was cut by 7 bases and J by 3 bases, with 7 bases left in between. The CDR3 here is CASGQYTGELFF. The DNA of the CDR3 is TGTGCCAGCGGGCAGTACACCGGGGAGCTGTTTTTT.

The gene calls are TRBV29-1 and TRBJ2-1; no clear D. This CDR3 comprises 10 residues. Trimming took off 7 bases at V and 6 bases at J, with 7 bases between the two ends. Germline V gene data show CDR1 as SQVTM and CDR2 as ANQGSEA. In DNA form, the CDR3 reads TGCAGCGCCCTGATCAATGAGCAGTTCTTC. Amino acid sequence: CSALINEQFF.

This clone showed up just a few times. J is TRBJ2-7 and V is TRBV6-1; D remains ambiguous. Germline V gives CDR1 MNHNS, CDR2 SASEGT. V lost 0 bases to trimming and J lost 1 base, with 13 bases between them. CDR3 length: 16 residues. The CDR3 loop is CASSEAIQIISYEQYF. The CDR3 DNA reads TGTGCCAGCAGTGAAGCCATCCAGATAATATCCTACGAGCAGTACTTC.

The genes are TRBV2 and TRBJ1-2; D perhaps matches TRBD1 (5 bases). This CDR3 spans 13 amino acids. Looked up from germline, CDR1 is SNHLY and CDR2 is FYNNEI. V dropped 8 bases and J dropped 4 bases, with 14 bases sitting between them. DNA for the CDR3: TGTGCCAGCCCAGCGACAGAAGTCTATGGCTACACCTTC. Protein product: CASPATEVYGYTF.

The V and J genes are TRBV5-1 and TRBJ2-1; 10 positions match TRBD1. The trim removed 7 bases at V and 0 bases at J, leaving 1 base unmatched. There are 14 residues in the CDR3. Per the germline V gene, CDR1 is SGHRS and CDR2 is YFSETQ. CDR3: CASGDRGSYNEQFF. The CDR3 nucleotides read TGCGCCAGCGGGGACAGGGGCTCCTACAATGAGCAGTTCTTC.

The chain is built from TRBV7-6 and TRBJ2-7, with no clear D. Germline V gives CDR1 SGHVS, CDR2 FNYEAQ. The CDR3 consists of 13 residues. V lost 4 bases to trimming and J lost 3 bases, with 10 bases between them. CDR3 DNA: TGTGCCAGCAGCTCTGGTTTAGGCTACGAGCAGTACTTC. It specifies CASSSGLGYEQYF.